This T cell receptor beta chain originates from a study of shared clonotypes between healthy human individuals. Sequenced by immunoSEQ multiplex PCR; TCRdb stores in-frame clones only, minus some. The sample yields over a million clones, approximately 80% seen once. The sequence was collected from a man aged 18 to 35 in good health. Some clones in this sample may be carry-over from other donors' samples. Sequences were obtained from memory CD4+ T cells from PBMCs. Documented subset: CD45RA-negative fraction.

The chain's CDR3 is CASSPRDRGVDEQYF. In DNA, the CDR3 is TGCGCCAGCAGCCCCCGGGACAGGGGTGTGGACGAGCAGTACTTC. V gene TRBV5-1 combines with J gene TRBJ2-7, with 10 bases that match TRBD1. This CDR3 is 15 amino acids long. The junction had 9 bases not matched to a gene; V was cut back by 4 bases and J by 5 bases. The germline V gene encodes CDR1 SGHRS and CDR2 YFSETQ.